The next 20 T cell receptor beta chains were all read from a single sample in a study of T cells in Graves' hyperthyroidism and ophthalmopathy. Amplification of TCR beta CDR3 regions used RNA as the template. The study used the HTBI primer set for a first-round RT-PCR of the TCR CDR3. TCRdb ran MiXCR on the multiplex PCR reads and lists one entry per CDR3 protein. The sample records under 700,000 distinct CDR3 sequences, roughly 46% being singletons. Sequencing was carried out using peripheral blood or thyroid tissue (not recorded which). Source of these receptors: a woman between 18 and 30 years old with Graves' hyperthyroidism.

The chain couples TRBV4-3 to TRBJ2-7; 7 bases map to TRBD2. CDR1 is LGHNA, CDR2 YSLEER, per germline. CDR3 length equals 15 residues. With 1 base clipped from V and 3 bases from J, the junction kept 6 bases outside the gene matches. The chain's CDR3 is CASSQVPLADYEQYF. CDR3 DNA: TGCGCCAGCAGCCAAGTCCCTCTAGCGGACTACGAGCAGTACTTC.

This clonotype was observed at least ten times. The J gene is TRBJ1-5, the V gene TRBV10-3; D is uncertain. CDR1 is ENHRY and CDR2 is SYGVKD in the germline V gene. The CDR3 spans 13 residues. Trimming stripped 0 bases from V and 11 bases from J, with 11 bases between. The CDR3 is CAISESAPGSQHF. CDR3 nucleotides: TGTGCCATCAGTGAGTCGGCGCCCGGCTCCCAGCATTTT.

The count of this clonotype is one. The chain employs TRBV11-1 and TRBJ2-5, with TRBD2 identical over 7 bases. The V segment lost 5 bases and the J segment 3 bases; nucleotides outside the gene matches: 9. Germline values: CDR1 SGHAT, CDR2 FQDESV (reference sequence). CDR3 length: 15 amino acids. The CDR3 bases are TGTGCCAGCAGCATAACAACAGCGGGAAAAGAGACCCAGTACTTC. Translating gives CASSITTAGKETQYF.

Many counts were recorded for this clonotype. V usage is TRBV29-1 and J usage is TRBJ2-7, with D tentatively TRBD1 or TRBD2 (5 bases each). V lost 4 bases and J lost 3, with 22 bases in between. This CDR3 contains 16 residues. Germline V gives CDR1 SQVTM, CDR2 ANQGSEA. This CDR3 is CSVVMGLTGAIYEQYF. CDR3 nucleotide sequence: TGCAGCGTTGTCATGGGGCTAACCGGGGCAATCTACGAGCAGTACTTC.

This clonotype was recorded at least ten times. This rearrangement joins TRBV10-3 to TRBJ1-6, with D unresolved. Germline CDR1 reads ENHRY; CDR2 reads SYGVKD. Trimming cost V 10 bases and J 7 bases, with 17 bases left between them. The CDR3 is made up of 14 amino acids. The CDR3 region has the DNA TGTGCCAGTCAGGCGCAGACCGTGAATTCACCCCTCCACTTT. Translated, it gives CASQAQTVNSPLHF.

V gene TRBV10-3 combines with J gene TRBJ2-2; 7 bases line up with TRBD2. This CDR3 comprises 14 residues. Unmatched junction bases numbered 0, after V lost 0 bases and J lost 5 bases. Germline V gene sequence: CDR1 ENHRY, CDR2 SYGVKD. Written as DNA, the CDR3 is TGTGCCATCAGTGAGTCGGGGGGGACCGGGGAGCTGTTTTTT. It codes for CAISESGGTGELFF.

Regarding this clonotype: Being one base from a much bigger clone, this may be a read error. The rearrangement uses TRBV15 and TRBJ1-2; D possibly corresponds to TRBD1 (6 bases). Germline CDR1 LNHNV, CDR2 YYDKDF (reference sequence). CDR3 length: 15 residues. V shed 3 bases and J shed 0 bases, with 11 bases lying between them. CDR3 protein: CATSRTRGPNYGYTF. For the CDR3, the DNA is TGTGCCACCAGCAGGACTCGGGGGCCTAACTATGGCTACACCTTC.

This clonotype was counted ten times or more. This chain joins TRBV7-2 and TRBJ1-2; 11 bases agree with TRBD1. In germline, CDR1 is SGHTA, CDR2 FQGNSA. After removal of 7 bases from V and 7 bases from J, the junction contained 5 bases not matched to a gene. There are 13 residues in the CDR3. The CDR3, as DNA: TGTGCCAGCAATACGGGACAGGGGGTTGGCTACACCTTC. Its translation is CASNTGQGVGYTF.

The rearrangement joins TRBV2 to TRBJ1-2; TRBD1 might be the D (6 bases). Germline assignment: CDR1 SNHLY and CDR2 FYNNEI. The CDR3 covers 12 residues. With 7 bases removed from V and 9 bases from J, the gap between germline ends came to 15 bases. The CDR3 is CASTLTGRRYTF. The CDR3 coding sequence is TGTGCCAGCACACTTACAGGGCGGCGCTACACCTTC.

This clonotype was observed at least ten times. V usage is TRBV7-9 and J usage is TRBJ1-4; TRBD1 is a possible D gene (5 bases). The germline V gene has CDR1 SEHNR and CDR2 FQNEAQ (reference sequence). The CDR3 length is 13 residues. V lost 5 bases and J 7 bases, leaving 11 bases between the germline ends. The CDR3 nucleotides are TGTGCCAGCAGCCCAAAAGACAGTGAAAAACTGTTTTTT. Protein: CASSPKDSEKLFF.

The chain is built from TRBV10-3 and TRBJ1-4, with D possibly being TRBD1 (6 bases). This CDR3 spans 15 amino acids. V was trimmed by 1 base and J by 4 bases, leaving 10 bases between them. Per germline, CDR1 ENHRY and CDR2 SYGVKD. The CDR3 sequence is CAISEFRTDNEKLFF. DNA of the CDR3: TGTGCCATCAGTGAGTTTAGGACAGATAATGAAAAACTGTTTTTT.

This clonotype showed up just a few times. The V gene is TRBV6-4, the J gene TRBJ2-7, with D unclear. CDR3 length: 15 residues. The V gene's germline CDR1 is MRHNA and CDR2 SNTAGT. The V end lost 0 bases, the J end lost 3 bases, and 12 bases lay between the germline ends. The CDR3 loop reads CASSDSRHFLYEQYF. DNA for the CDR3: TGTGCCAGCAGTGACTCGAGACACTTCCTCTACGAGCAGTACTTC.

The rearrangement joins TRBV10-3 to TRBJ1-6, with D unresolved. V was shortened by 4 bases and J by 7 bases, with 11 bases between the two germline ends. CDR1 is ENHRY and CDR2 is SYGVKD in the germline V gene. This CDR3 spans 14 amino acids. CDR3 DNA sequence: TGTGCCATCAGTGCGACAAGGGAAAATTCACCCCTCCACTTT. It translates to CAISATRENSPLHF.

Concerning this clonotype: This is likely a read error, given that the CDR3 carries no conserved phenylalanine or tryptophan at its end. It is unclear where the CDR3 begins or ends on the DNA, so no DNA is shown, and the CDR3 is as TCRdb lists it. This rearrangement joins TRBV5-6 to TRBJ2-7; TRBD1 is taken as the D call from the table, unchecked against the DNA. CDR1 and CDR2 (germline): SGHDT, YYEEEE. The CDR3 comprises 13 residues, both ends counted. The CDR3 sequence: CASSLPSGQVLTL.

The chain combines TRBV7-2 with TRBJ1-6, with D uncertain. Trimming stripped 3 bases from V and 6 bases from J, with 12 bases between. Germline V CDR1 and CDR2: SGHTA, FQGNSA. This CDR3 has 15 residues. The CDR3 spells CASSFPRLFNSPLHF. In DNA form, the CDR3 reads TGTGCCAGCAGCTTCCCCAGACTCTTTAATTCACCCCTCCACTTT.

In its sample, this clonotype was seen a few times. The genes are TRBV7-2 and TRBJ1-1; 7 bases agree with TRBD1. Germline CDR1 and CDR2: SGHTA and FQGNSA. The CDR3 loop spans 14 amino acids. V lost 8 bases, J lost 0 bases, and 6 bases stayed unmatched. Here the CDR3 DNA reads TGTGCCAGCCAAACAGGGGTTATGAACACTGAAGCTTTCTTT. Amino acid sequence: CASQTGVMNTEAFF.

This clonotype showed up many times. This sequence joins TRBV14 and TRBJ2-5; D is unclear. Germline lookup yields CDR1 SGHDN and CDR2 FVKESK. There are 12 residues in the CDR3. V gave up 6 bases and J gave up 6 bases, with 11 bases separating them. The CDR3 spells CASSSSVKTQYF. The CDR3 bases are TGTGCCAGCAGTTCAAGTGTGAAGACCCAGTACTTC.

In DNA, the CDR3 is TGTGCCAGCATCGACGAGGCCCCAGGGTCAATGGGCGAGCAGTACTTC. Residues: CASIDEAPGSMGEQYF. The chain uses TRBV6-1 and TRBJ2-7; D may be TRBD1 (5 bases). In germline, CDR1 is MNHNS, CDR2 SASEGT. The CDR3 consists of 16 residues. Between the trimmed V and J ends, which lost 7 bases and 6 bases, there was a span of 25 bases.

J is TRBJ1-5 and V is TRBV29-1; 7 nucleotides agree with TRBD1. The CDR3 covers 12 residues. CDR1 is SQVTM, CDR2 ANQGSEA, per germline. Trimming took 5 bases from V and 7 from J; bases not matched to a gene: 5. In DNA form, the CDR3 reads TGCAGCGTTCCGACAGGGAGGCAGCCCCAGCATTTT. Protein: CSVPTGRQPQHF. The complete variable domain, with remaining parts taken from reference TRBV29-1 and TRBJ1-5, reads SAVISQKPSRDICQRGTSLTIQCQVDSQVTMMFWYRQQPGQSLTLIATANQGSEATYESGFVIDKFPISRPNLTFSTLTVSNMSPEDSSIYLCSVPTGRQPQHFGDGTRLSIL.

Details on this clonotype: An end of the junction differs from the germline gene, which may be a read error. In nucleotides, the CDR3 is TGTGCCAGCAACTTAGGACAGGGCAATCAGCCCCAGCATTTT. Amino acid sequence: CASNLGQGNQPQHF. The rearrangement uses TRBV7-8 and TRBJ1-5, with TRBD1 matching over 7 bases. Germline CDR1 reads SGHVS; CDR2 reads FQNEAQ. This CDR3 is built from 14 residues. The whole variable domain, filled in from reference TRBV7-8 and TRBJ1-5, reads GAGVSQSPRYKVAKRGQDVALRCDPISGHVSLFWYQQALGQGPEFLTYFQNEAQLDKSGLPSDRFFAERPEGSVSTLKIQRTQQEDSAVYLCASNLGQGNQPQHFGDGTRLSIL.